The clone carrying this TCR beta chain was seen a handful of times. As yet, its antigen is unknown. This entry belongs to a study of cytomegalovirus exposure and HLA in healthy donors. The CDR3 contains 17 residues. Germline CDR1 and CDR2: KGHSH and LQKENI. J was trimmed by 4 bases and V by 2 bases; bases with no gene match: 8. Donors in the study were healthy people who gave bone marrow. Donors counted as nominally healthy when sampled, yet unrecorded immune exposures were likely. 13 Jbeta primers and 60 Vbeta primers were used for the PCR. Using immunoSEQ multiplex PCR, the repertoire was profiled, and TCRdb retains in-frame clones only, with some absent. The top ten hold approximately 1.3% of the sample, which has fewer than 200,000 clones, less than 85% seen once. Notes on the study in general: Most subjects had HLA-A and HLA-B alleles reportedly predicted accurately by TCR beta sequences.

The sequence derives from a man aged 55 to 70 in good health and CMV-seronegative. Sequencing was performed on PBMCs. The chain joins TRBV18 to TRBJ2-1, with 10 bases fitting TRBD2. DNA of the CDR3: TGTGCCAGCTCACCAATCCAGCGGGAGGGCCTTTACAATGAGCAGTTCTTC. As protein: CASSPIQREGLYNEQFF.